A selection of T cell receptor beta chains follows, all from one sample in a study of shared clonotypes between healthy human individuals. The method was immunoSEQ multiplex PCR; TCRdb's version includes in-frame clones alone and lacks a portion of them. Of millions of clones listed, about 93% are singletons. Material: naive CD8+ T cells from PBMCs. The source is a man younger than 35 in good health. Some clones in this sample may be carry-over from other donors' samples. Both conserved end residues are part of each CDR3. The order of the fields is CDR3 DNA, CDR3 protein, J gene, V gene, clone size, D gene. The D gene is left open where the match is weak. Clone size is not always given. Where it is, it says once, few, many or a class for expanded clones.

DNA: TGTGCCAGCAGCCGACGGGACCCCTTAGGGGGCTACACCTTC
CDR3: CASSRRDPLGGYTF
J: TRBJ1-2
V: TRBV7-9
size: .
D: .

DNA: TGTGCCAGCAGGCGACAGCAATTTAACTATGGCTACACCTTC
CDR3: CASRRQQFNYGYTF
J: TRBJ1-2
V: TRBV7-2
size: .
D: .

DNA: TGCGCCAGCAGCCAAGAAGCCATCCTTAACTATGGCTACACCTTC
CDR3: CASSQEAILNYGYTF
J: TRBJ1-2
V: TRBV4-3
size: .
D: .

DNA: TGTGCCAGCAGCACAGGGCCCGGGACAGCTAACTATGGCTACACCTTC
CDR3: CASSTGPGTANYGYTF
J: TRBJ1-2
V: TRBV27
size: .
D: TRBD1

DNA: TGTGCCAGCCTCGACAGCAGAGAAGTGTACGAGCAGTACTTC
CDR3: CASLDSREVYEQYF
J: TRBJ2-7
V: TRBV7-9
size: .
D: .

DNA: TGTGCCAGCAGCCCCCTGGCCACTGAAGCTTTCTTT
CDR3: CASSPLATEAFF
J: TRBJ1-1
V: TRBV7-9
size: few
D: .

DNA: TGTGCCAGCAGCCAAACAAGGACTGAGCAGTTCTTC
CDR3: CASSQTRTEQFF
J: TRBJ2-1
V: TRBV14
size: .
D: .

DNA: TGTGCCAGCAGCTTACTCCAGGGGGAGACTAATGAAAAACTGTTTTTT
CDR3: CASSLLQGETNEKLFF
J: TRBJ1-4
V: TRBV7-9
size: .
D: TRBD1

DNA: TGTGCCAGCAGCACGGACAGGGGCTATGGCTACACCTTC
CDR3: CASSTDRGYGYTF
J: TRBJ1-2
V: TRBV28
size: .
D: TRBD1

DNA: TGTGCCAGCAGCGTAGGAGTCAGGGGGCGAGCTGGGGCCAACGTCCTGACTTTC
CDR3: CASSVGVRGRAGANVLTF
J: TRBJ2-6
V: TRBV9
size: .
D: TRBD1

DNA: TGTGCCACTTACGGACTAGCGGGAAACTCCTACAATGAGCAGTTCTTC
CDR3: CATYGLAGNSYNEQFF
J: TRBJ2-1
V: TRBV19
size: .
D: TRBD2

DNA: TGTGCCAGTAGTAGCCCCGTGGGAAATGAGCAGTTCTTC
CDR3: CASSSPVGNEQFF
J: TRBJ2-1
V: TRBV19
size: few
D: .

DNA: TGTGCCAGCAGCACCCTCGAGGGAGCGAAAAATGAGCAGTTCTTC
CDR3: CASSTLEGAKNEQFF
J: TRBJ2-1
V: TRBV7-9
size: .
D: .

DNA: TGTGCCAGCACCCCCTTGCGGGACTACAATGAGCAGTTCTTC
CDR3: CASTPLRDYNEQFF
J: TRBJ2-1
V: TRBV27
size: .
D: .

DNA: TGTGCCAGCAGCCAAACTTTCTCAGAGCAGTACTTC
CDR3: CASSQTFSEQYF
J: TRBJ2-7
V: TRBV14
size: .
D: .

DNA: TGTGCCAGCAGCCCCGAGGGCCTAGCGGGAGCCGAATCCTACGAGCAGTACTTC
CDR3: CASSPEGLAGAESYEQYF
J: TRBJ2-7
V: TRBV4-2
size: .
D: TRBD2

DNA: TGTGCCATCCCCCGCCCTCCGACCTCCTATGGCTACACCTTC
CDR3: CAIPRPPTSYGYTF
J: TRBJ1-2
V: TRBV7-9
size: .
D: .

DNA: TGTGCCAGCAGCTTTTGGGGGGACAGCGGATTAGCCAAAAACATTCAGTACTTC
CDR3: CASSFWGDSGLAKNIQYF
J: TRBJ2-4
V: TRBV7-9
size: .
D: .

DNA: TGCGCCAGCAGCCAGGGACAGGGGGTGACTGAAGCTTTCTTT
CDR3: CASSQGQGVTEAFF
J: TRBJ1-1
V: TRBV4-1
size: .
D: TRBD1

DNA: TGTGCCAGCAGCCCTGATTGGGGGCGGGTTGAGCAGTTCTTC
CDR3: CASSPDWGRVEQFF
J: TRBJ2-1
V: TRBV7-8
size: .
D: .

DNA: TGTGCCAGTAGTCCCGCGGGGGGTAACAATGAGCAGTTCTTC
CDR3: CASSPAGGNNEQFF
J: TRBJ2-1
V: TRBV19
size: .
D: TRBD2

DNA: TGTGCCAGCAAAGCTACATTCCGTACAGGGTTCGTCGAGCAGTACTTC
CDR3: CASKATFRTGFVEQYF
J: TRBJ2-7
V: TRBV27
size: .
D: .

DNA: TGTGCCAGCAGCTATAACACAGGGACGACTGAAGCTTTCTTT
CDR3: CASSYNTGTTEAFF
J: TRBJ1-1
V: TRBV13
size: .
D: .

DNA: TGTGCCAGCAGCGCGGAAGGTGATCAGCCCCAGCATTTT
CDR3: CASSAEGDQPQHF
J: TRBJ1-5
V: TRBV9
size: .
D: .

DNA: TGTGCCAGTAGTATTCGGCGGGAGAAGGACACCGGGGAGCTGTTTTTT
CDR3: CASSIRREKDTGELFF
J: TRBJ2-2
V: TRBV19
size: .
D: TRBD2

DNA: TGTGCCAGCAGTTCCGAACGGGGGGCCGACACCGGGGAGCTGTTTTTT
CDR3: CASSSERGADTGELFF
J: TRBJ2-2
V: TRBV28
size: .
D: .

DNA: TGTGCCAGCAGCGCCAGGGTTTCCTACGAGCAGTACTTC
CDR3: CASSARVSYEQYF
J: TRBJ2-7
V: TRBV7-2
size: .
D: .

DNA: TGTGCCAGCAGTACCGGGACATTGGGAACCTACGAGCAGTACTTC
CDR3: CASSTGTLGTYEQYF
J: TRBJ2-7
V: TRBV27
size: once
D: .

DNA: TGTGCCAGCAGCTCCCGCGAGTCCCAAGAGACCCAGTACTTC
CDR3: CASSSRESQETQYF
J: TRBJ2-5
V: TRBV9
size: .
D: .

DNA: TGTGCCAGCAGCCAGGTGCGGGGAAACCACGAGCAGTACTTC
CDR3: CASSQVRGNHEQYF
J: TRBJ2-7
V: TRBV5-6
size: .
D: .

DNA: TGTGCCAGTTCGAACGGAAACACCATATATTTT
CDR3: CASSNGNTIYF
J: TRBJ1-3
V: TRBV28
size: few
D: .

DNA: TGTGTCAGAAGCACTCGGACAGGGGACAACTCTGGGGCCAACGTCCTGACTTTC
CDR3: CVRSTRTGDNSGANVLTF
J: TRBJ2-6
V: TRBV7-5
size: .
D: .

DNA: TGTGCCAGCAGTTGGTCAGGGGGCGAGAACACCGGGGAGCTGTTTTTT
CDR3: CASSWSGGENTGELFF
J: TRBJ2-2
V: TRBV27
size: .
D: TRBD1

DNA: TGTGCCAGCAGCTTGTCGGTAGCGAAGAACACCGGGGAGCTGTTTTTT
CDR3: CASSLSVAKNTGELFF
J: TRBJ2-2
V: TRBV5-4
size: .
D: .

DNA: TGTGCCAGCAGTGAAAGGGGGTTAGGCAATCAGCCCCAGCATTTT
CDR3: CASSERGLGNQPQHF
J: TRBJ1-5
V: TRBV6-1
size: once
D: .

DNA: TGTGCCAGCAGGCTTTCGGCGTTCTACGAGCAGTACTTC
CDR3: CASRLSAFYEQYF
J: TRBJ2-7
V: TRBV6-5
size: .
D: .

DNA: TGCAGCGTTGATAGGACAGGGATCGGGGATGAGCAGTTCTTC
CDR3: CSVDRTGIGDEQFF
J: TRBJ2-1
V: TRBV29-1
size: .
D: TRBD1

DNA: TGTGCCAGCGGCGGGCGGGAGTACTACAATGAGCAGTTCTTC
CDR3: CASGGREYYNEQFF
J: TRBJ2-1
V: TRBV7-9
size: .
D: TRBD2

DNA: TGTGCCAGCAGCACCGGCAGGGTCCCTAACTACGAGCAGTACTTC
CDR3: CASSTGRVPNYEQYF
J: TRBJ2-7
V: TRBV28
size: few
D: .

DNA: TGTGCCAGCACTGAAGGGCCAGCGGAGAGCTCCTACGAGCAGTACTTC
CDR3: CASTEGPAESSYEQYF
J: TRBJ2-7
V: TRBV6-1
size: .
D: .

DNA: TGTGCCAGCAGACTGGGCTACAACAGGTCCGATACGCAGTATTTT
CDR3: CASRLGYNRSDTQYF
J: TRBJ2-3
V: TRBV5-8
size: .
D: .

DNA: TGTGCCAGCAGCTTAGTACGCACTGAAGCTTTCTTT
CDR3: CASSLVRTEAFF
J: TRBJ1-1
V: TRBV11-2
size: .
D: .

DNA: TGTGCCAGCAGTTATTTGGGGGCGCCGGGCACAGATACGCAGTATTTT
CDR3: CASSYLGAPGTDTQYF
J: TRBJ2-3
V: TRBV6-6
size: .
D: .

DNA: TGTGCCAGCAGCCAAGCACCGGATGGACTAGCGGGAGAAGGTTCCACCGGGGAGCTGTTTTTT
CDR3: CASSQAPDGLAGEGSTGELFF
J: TRBJ2-2
V: TRBV4-2
size: .
D: TRBD2

DNA: TGTGCCAGCGGATGGACCGGGGAGCTGTTTTTT
CDR3: CASGWTGELFF
J: TRBJ2-2
V: TRBV2
size: .
D: .

DNA: TGTGCCAGCAGCACCGAGCGGGACAGGGTCGTCTACGAGCAGTACTTC
CDR3: CASSTERDRVVYEQYF
J: TRBJ2-7
V: TRBV7-8
size: .
D: TRBD1

DNA: TGCGCCAGCAGCCCCGGGACTGGGGTCAGCATTCAGTACTTC
CDR3: CASSPGTGVSIQYF
J: TRBJ2-4
V: TRBV4-3
size: .
D: .

DNA: TGTGCCAGCAGCAGGAGTACGGGACCCCGTCGGGACGAGCAGTACTTC
CDR3: CASSRSTGPRRDEQYF
J: TRBJ2-7
V: TRBV11-2
size: .
D: .

DNA: TGCAGCGGCCAAGTGGGGTTGGGGACCCAGTACTTC
CDR3: CSGQVGLGTQYF
J: TRBJ2-5
V: TRBV29-1
size: .
D: .

DNA: TGTGCCAGCAGTTTGTTAGGGAACACCGGGGAGCTGTTTTTT
CDR3: CASSLLGNTGELFF
J: TRBJ2-2
V: TRBV28
size: .
D: .

DNA: TGTGCCAGTAGGGGGACACCGAACACCGGGGAGCTGTTTTTT
CDR3: CASRGTPNTGELFF
J: TRBJ2-2
V: TRBV19
size: .
D: .

DNA: TGCAGCGTTTACTCTCCGGGACGGTATAAACAGACCCAGTACTTC
CDR3: CSVYSPGRYKQTQYF
J: TRBJ2-5
V: TRBV29-1
size: .
D: .

DNA: TGTGCCAGTAGTTCGAACACTGAAGCTTTCTTT
CDR3: CASSSNTEAFF
J: TRBJ1-1
V: TRBV19
size: .
D: .

DNA: TGCGCCAGCAGCCATATTTTCGGCTCGGGGCTAGCCTATTATTCCGGGGAGCTGTTTTTT
CDR3: CASSHIFGSGLAYYSGELFF
J: TRBJ2-2
V: TRBV4-1
size: .
D: .

DNA: TGTGCCAGCAGCGTGGACGAAGATACGCAGTATTTT
CDR3: CASSVDEDTQYF
J: TRBJ2-3
V: TRBV9
size: .
D: .